A selection of T cell receptor beta chains follows, all from one sample in a study of shared clonotypes between healthy human individuals. Using immunoSEQ multiplex PCR, the repertoire was profiled, and TCRdb retains in-frame clones only, with some absent. This repertoire shows roughly 2,000,000 clones, approximately 94% found once; its top ten account for 1% to 1.5%. The material sequenced was naive CD8+ T cells sorted from blood. These receptors all stem from a man between 18 and 35 years old in good health. The CDR3 runs from the conserved cysteine through the conserved F or W. Fields, in order: J gene, D gene, clone size, V gene, CDR3 protein, CDR3 DNA. D genes are given only for firm matches. Where a row states a size, it is once, few, many or the class of an expanded clone; other rows omit it.

J: TRBJ2-1
D: TRBD2
size: NA
V: TRBV5-6
CDR3: CASSSRWLAGGNSYNEQFF
DNA: TGTGCCAGCAGCTCGAGGTGGCTAGCGGGGGGGAACTCCTACAATGAGCAGTTCTTC

J: TRBJ1-1
D: NA
size: NA
V: TRBV18
CDR3: CASSPWGEGMNTEAFF
DNA: TGTGCCAGCTCACCATGGGGGGAAGGGATGAACACTGAAGCTTTCTTT

J: TRBJ2-7
D: TRBD2
size: NA
V: TRBV5-4
CDR3: CASSLGLASSYEQYF
DNA: TGTGCCAGCAGCCTGGGACTAGCAAGCTCCTACGAGCAGTACTTC

J: TRBJ2-7
D: TRBD1
size: NA
V: TRBV4-3
CDR3: CASSQETGQGYEQYF
DNA: TGCGCCAGCAGCCAAGAGACGGGACAGGGCTACGAGCAGTACTTC

J: TRBJ2-3
D: NA
size: NA
V: TRBV6-1
CDR3: CASSEGFSTDTQYF
DNA: TGTGCCAGCAGTGAGGGGTTTAGCACAGATACGCAGTATTTT

J: TRBJ2-5
D: TRBD2
size: NA
V: TRBV13
CDR3: CASSISRRGNQETQYF
DNA: TGTGCCAGCAGCATCTCTCGGCGGGGGAACCAAGAGACCCAGTACTTC

J: TRBJ2-1
D: NA
size: NA
V: TRBV10-1
CDR3: CASSEGGDEQFF
DNA: TGCGCCAGCAGTGAGGGGGGCGATGAGCAGTTCTTC

J: TRBJ1-6
D: TRBD1
size: NA
V: TRBV15
CDR3: CATSRTGINSPLHF
DNA: TGTGCCACCAGTCGGACAGGAATTAATTCACCCCTCCACTTT

J: TRBJ1-6
D: TRBD1
size: NA
V: TRBV4-3
CDR3: CASSQEGLGQGAQSPLHF
DNA: TGCGCCAGCAGCCAAGAAGGTCTGGGACAGGGGGCCCAGTCACCCCTCCACTTT

J: TRBJ1-2
D: NA
size: NA
V: TRBV7-9
CDR3: CASSPPGGERGYTF
DNA: TGTGCCAGCAGCCCCCCCGGAGGTGAGAGGGGCTACACCTTC

J: TRBJ1-2
D: NA
size: NA
V: TRBV27
CDR3: CASSFLGGDTGGYTF
DNA: TGTGCCAGCAGTTTTCTTGGAGGGGACACCGGTGGCTACACCTTC

J: TRBJ1-1
D: NA
size: NA
V: TRBV19
CDR3: CASSWQGANTEAFF
DNA: TGTGCCAGTAGTTGGCAGGGCGCGAACACTGAAGCTTTCTTT

J: TRBJ2-6
D: NA
size: once
V: TRBV7-9
CDR3: CASSLRGSGANVLTF
DNA: TGTGCCAGCAGCTTAAGGGGCTCTGGGGCCAACGTCCTGACTTTC

J: TRBJ1-6
D: NA
size: NA
V: TRBV6-5
CDR3: CASTPGGAQGSPLHF
DNA: TGTGCCAGCACCCCCGGGGGGGCCCAGGGTTCACCCCTCCACTTT

J: TRBJ2-7
D: NA
size: NA
V: TRBV5-1
CDR3: CASSLAGDIFYEQYF
DNA: TGCGCCAGCAGCTTGGCCGGGGACATATTCTACGAGCAGTACTTC

J: TRBJ1-6
D: NA
size: NA
V: TRBV19
CDR3: CASSIGGSYNSPLHF
DNA: TGTGCCAGTAGTATCGGGGGTTCCTATAATTCACCCCTCCACTTT

J: TRBJ2-3
D: NA
size: NA
V: TRBV30
CDR3: CAWSVTWPSPDTQYF
DNA: TGTGCCTGGAGTGTAACCTGGCCCAGTCCAGATACGCAGTATTTT

J: TRBJ2-5
D: TRBD2
size: NA
V: TRBV4-3
CDR3: CASSQTSGDQETQYF
DNA: TGCGCCAGCAGCCAAACTAGCGGAGACCAAGAGACCCAGTACTTC

J: TRBJ2-3
D: NA
size: NA
V: TRBV19
CDR3: CASFSSWADTQYF
DNA: TGTGCCAGTTTTAGTTCGTGGGCAGATACGCAGTATTTT

J: TRBJ1-1
D: NA
size: NA
V: TRBV5-1
CDR3: CASSLGGGELNTEAFF
DNA: TGCGCCAGCAGCTTGGGCGGGGGTGAGCTGAACACTGAAGCTTTCTTT

J: TRBJ2-7
D: TRBD2
size: NA
V: TRBV19
CDR3: CASSIGTLAGTYEQYF
DNA: TGTGCCAGTAGTATAGGAACCCTAGCGGGAACCTACGAGCAGTACTTC

J: TRBJ1-1
D: NA
size: NA
V: TRBV4-1
CDR3: CASSQAGQANTEAFF
DNA: TGCGCCAGCAGCCAGGCCGGTCAGGCAAACACTGAAGCTTTCTTT

J: TRBJ2-7
D: TRBD1
size: NA
V: TRBV28
CDR3: CASSQPSQGADSYEQYF
DNA: TGTGCCAGCAGTCAGCCCTCACAGGGGGCAGATTCCTACGAGCAGTACTTC

J: TRBJ2-7
D: NA
size: NA
V: TRBV7-9
CDR3: CASSFVSQSYEQYF
DNA: TGTGCCAGCAGCTTCGTGTCCCAGTCCTACGAGCAGTACTTC

J: TRBJ2-5
D: TRBD1
size: NA
V: TRBV27
CDR3: CASSLGTGAQETQYF
DNA: TGTGCCAGCAGTTTAGGGACAGGGGCCCAAGAGACCCAGTACTTC

J: TRBJ2-2
D: NA
size: NA
V: TRBV30
CDR3: CAWTSRGNLRTGELFF
DNA: TGTGCCTGGACCTCTAGGGGAAACCTGAGGACCGGGGAGCTGTTTTTT

J: TRBJ2-3
D: TRBD1
size: once
V: TRBV27
CDR3: CASSLTGDGDTQYF
DNA: TGTGCCAGCAGTCTGACAGGGGATGGAGATACGCAGTATTTT

J: TRBJ2-1
D: TRBD2
size: NA
V: TRBV4-2
CDR3: CASSQDPTTREEILNEQFF
DNA: TGTGCCAGCAGCCAAGATCCGACTACCCGGGAGGAGATTTTAAATGAGCAGTTCTTC

J: TRBJ2-1
D: NA
size: NA
V: TRBV4-2
CDR3: CASSQDFGNEQFF
DNA: TGTGCCAGCAGCCAAGACTTCGGTAATGAGCAGTTCTTC